The next 3 T cell receptor beta chains were all read from a single sample in a study of a mutant IDH1 vaccine in newly diagnosed glioma. The method was immunoSEQ multiplex PCR; TCRdb's version includes in-frame clones alone and lacks a portion of them. The sample contains around 66,000 clones, about 80% of which appear only once. Time point defined: week 11, during vaccination. Topical imiquimod accompanied each vaccine dose, which consisted of 300 ug of mutant IDH1 20-mer peptide. The antigens of these receptors remain unknown. The sample was PBMCs, taken from a glioma patient whose treatment included an IDH1 peptide vaccine. The receptors stem from a man over 45 with glioma.

The CDR3 region has the DNA TGCGCCAGCACCACATGGTCTATCTCTGGAAACACCATATATTTT. It yields the protein CASTTWSISGNTIYF. This chain links TRBV5-1 with TRBJ1-3; no definite D call. Germline V CDR1 and CDR2: SGHRS, YFSETQ. The CDR3 sequence is 15 residues long. V was clipped by 6 bases and J by 0 bases, with 13 bases between them.

The rearrangement links TRBV9 to TRBJ2-1; TRBD2 is a possible D gene (5 bases). Germline V gene sequence: CDR1 SGDLS, CDR2 YYNGEE. The V end lost 0 bases, the J end lost 0 bases, and 13 bases lay between the germline ends. CDR3 length: 17 amino acids. The CDR3 protein is CASSVATGSGSYNEQFF. DNA of the CDR3: TGTGCCAGCAGCGTAGCTACCGGAAGCGGCTCCTACAATGAGCAGTTCTTC.

The chain joins TRBV19 to TRBJ2-3; D ambiguous. Looked up from germline, CDR1 is LNHDA and CDR2 is SQIVND (reference sequence). Trimming shortened V by 6 bases and J by 3 bases, and 7 bases separated the two germline ends. The CDR3 extends over 12 amino acids. The CDR3 loop reads CASRFGTDTQYF. DNA for the CDR3: TGTGCCAGTAGATTCGGGACAGATACGCAGTATTTT.